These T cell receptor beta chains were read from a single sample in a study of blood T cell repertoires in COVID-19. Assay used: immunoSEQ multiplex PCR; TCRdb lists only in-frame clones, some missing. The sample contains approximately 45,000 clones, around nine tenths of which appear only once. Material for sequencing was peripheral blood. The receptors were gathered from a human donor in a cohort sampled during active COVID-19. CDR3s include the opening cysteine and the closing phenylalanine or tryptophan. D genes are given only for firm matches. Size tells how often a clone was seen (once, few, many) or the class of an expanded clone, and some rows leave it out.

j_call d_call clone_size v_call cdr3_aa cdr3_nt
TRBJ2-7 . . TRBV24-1 CATSDPDRSCEQYF TGTGCCACCAGTGACCCGGACAGATCGTGCGAGCAGTACTTC
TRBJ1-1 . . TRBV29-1 CSVCEVSLNTEAFF TGCAGCGTCTGTGAGGTGAGCCTGAACACTGAAGCTTTCTTT
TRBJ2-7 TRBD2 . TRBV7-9 CASSGFSGGASEQYF TGTGCCAGCAGCGGCTTCAGCGGGGGGGCCTCGGAGCAGTACTTC
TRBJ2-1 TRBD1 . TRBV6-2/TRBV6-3 CASSYGRTGVLGEQFF TGTGCCAGCAGTTACGGCCGGACAGGGGTATTGGGTGAGCAGTTCTTC
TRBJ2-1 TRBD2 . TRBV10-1 CASRGLADNEQFF TGCGCCAGCCGAGGACTAGCGGACAATGAGCAGTTCTTC
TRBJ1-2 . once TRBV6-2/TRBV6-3 CASSRDYGYTF TGTGCCAGCAGCCGCGACTATGGCTACACCTTC
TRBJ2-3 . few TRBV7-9 CASSPTRRPGGTDTQYF TGTGCCAGCAGCCCCACACGGAGACCGGGGGGCACAGATACGCAGTATTTT
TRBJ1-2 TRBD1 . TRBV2 CASTGDSYNYGYTF TGTGCCAGCACCGGGGACAGCTACAACTATGGCTACACCTTC
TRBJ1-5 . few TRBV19 CASSIGAGNQPQHF TGTGCCAGTAGTATAGGGGCAGGCAATCAGCCCCAGCATTTT
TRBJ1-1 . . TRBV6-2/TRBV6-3 CASSRGEQGNTEAFF TGTGCCAGCAGCCGAGGCGAACAGGGGAACACTGAAGCTTTCTTT
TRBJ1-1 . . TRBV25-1 CASSESDRGNTEAFF TGTGCCAGCAGTGAATCGGACAGAGGTAACACTGAAGCTTTCTTT
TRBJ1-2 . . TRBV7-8 CASSSTGYYGYTF TGTGCCAGCAGTTCAACAGGGTACTATGGCTACACCTTC
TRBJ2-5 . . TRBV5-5 CASSLARRVYQETQYF TGTGCCAGCAGCTTGGCCCGGCGGGTGTACCAAGAGACCCAGTACTTC
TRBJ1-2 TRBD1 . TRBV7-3 CASSPGQGYGYTF TGTGCCAGCAGCCCGGGACAGGGGTATGGCTACACCTTC
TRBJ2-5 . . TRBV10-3 CAISESTGGETQYF TGTGCCATCAGTGAGTCGACAGGTGGAGAGACCCAGTACTTC
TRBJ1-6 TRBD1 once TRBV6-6 CASSSTGYNSPLHF TGTGCCAGCAGTTCGACAGGGTATAATTCACCCCTCCACTTT
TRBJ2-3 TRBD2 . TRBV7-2 CASSFSGGAPDTQYF TGTGCCAGCAGCTTTAGCGGGGGGGCTCCCGATACGCAGTATTTT
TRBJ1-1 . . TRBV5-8 CASSSLQPILAFF TGTGCCAGCAGCTCTTTACAGCCAATATTGGCTTTCTTT
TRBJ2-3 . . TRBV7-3 CASSQRQGTDTQYF TGTGCCAGCAGCCAACGACAGGGCACAGATACGCAGTATTTT
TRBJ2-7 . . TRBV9 CASSAQRGSHEQYF TGTGCCAGCAGCGCTCAGAGGGGGAGTCACGAGCAGTACTTC
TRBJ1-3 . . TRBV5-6 CASSWGLSGNTIYF TGTGCCAGCAGCTGGGGGCTCTCTGGAAACACCATATATTTT
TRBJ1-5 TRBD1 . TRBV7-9 CASSHGTGKHQPQHF TGTGCCAGCAGCCACGGGACAGGGAAGCATCAGCCCCAGCATTTT
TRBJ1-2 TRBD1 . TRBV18 CASSPLGQGDNYGYTF TGTGCCAGCTCACCCCTGGGACAGGGGGATAACTATGGCTACACCTTC
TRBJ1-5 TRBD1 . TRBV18 CASSPGQAGVGQPQHF TGTGCCAGCTCACCCGGACAGGCCGGGGTGGGTCAGCCCCAGCATTTT
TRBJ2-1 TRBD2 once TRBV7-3 CASSLSGLAGGLDARYNEQFF TGTGCCAGCAGCTTAAGTGGTTTAGCGGGAGGTTTAGACGCTCGGTACAATGAGCAGTTCTTC
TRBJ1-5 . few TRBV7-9 CASSHPGGNQPQHF TGTGCCAGCAGCCACCCGGGCGGGAATCAGCCCCAGCATTTT
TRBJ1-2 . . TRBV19 CASSVRPGGYTF TGTGCCAGTAGTGTAAGACCGGGAGGCTACACCTTC
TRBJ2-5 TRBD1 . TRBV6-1 CASSEYWGTGASETQYF TGTGCCAGCAGTGAATATTGGGGGACAGGGGCAAGTGAGACCCAGTACTTC
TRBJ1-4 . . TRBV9 CASSVGLSQGAGNEKLFF TGTGCCAGCAGCGTAGGCTTATCACAGGGAGCAGGTAATGAAAAACTGTTTTTT
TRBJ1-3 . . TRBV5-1 CASPQGGALGNTIYF TGCGCCAGCCCCCAAGGGGGGGCGCTTGGAAACACCATATATTTT
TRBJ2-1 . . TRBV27 CATQRTLRYNEQFF TGTGCCACCCAGCGGACTCTAAGATACAATGAGCAGTTCTTC
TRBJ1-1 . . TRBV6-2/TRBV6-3 CASTPPPGVEAFF TGTGCCAGCACCCCTCCCCCCGGGGTCGAAGCTTTCTTT
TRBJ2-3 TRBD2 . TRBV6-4 CASAKLAGGLTDTQYF TGTGCCAGCGCCAAACTAGCGGGGGGCCTCACAGATACGCAGTATTTT
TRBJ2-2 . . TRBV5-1 CASSFRGHGNTGELFF TGCGCCAGCAGCTTTAGGGGACACGGAAACACCGGGGAGCTGTTTTTT
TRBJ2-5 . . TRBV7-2 CASRLGGEETQYF TGTGCCAGCAGACTAGGAGGAGAAGAGACCCAGTACTTC
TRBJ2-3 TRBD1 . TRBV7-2 CASSILRQGFDSSDTQYF TGTGCCAGCAGCATCCTCAGACAGGGGTTCGACTCTTCGGATACGCAGTATTTT
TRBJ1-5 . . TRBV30 CAWSVSQAGVSRNQPQHF TGTGCCTGGAGTGTAAGCCAGGCGGGGGTCAGTCGCAATCAGCCCCAGCATTTT
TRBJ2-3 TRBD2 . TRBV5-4 CASSLGGLAASDTQYF TGTGCCAGCAGCTTGGGGGGACTAGCGGCATCGGATACGCAGTATTTT
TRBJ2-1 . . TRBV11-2 CASSSYTGGNNEQFF TGTGCCAGCAGCTCCTATACCGGCGGGAACAATGAGCAGTTCTTC
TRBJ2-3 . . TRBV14 CASSFGGVTDTQYF TGTGCCAGCAGCTTCGGGGGAGTCACAGATACGCAGTATTTT
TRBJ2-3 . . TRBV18 CASSPFSGQQGTQYF TGTGCCAGCTCACCATTTTCCGGCCAGCAGGGTACGCAGTATTTT
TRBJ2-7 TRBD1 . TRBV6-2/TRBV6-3 CASSPADRGLTSYEQYF TGTGCCAGCAGCCCGGCGGACAGGGGATTAACCTCCTACGAGCAGTACTTC
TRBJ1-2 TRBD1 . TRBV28 CASSSLGQGGNGYTF TGTGCCAGCAGCTCCCTCGGACAGGGGGGGAATGGCTACACCTTC
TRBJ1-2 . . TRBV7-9 CASSLEADGYTF TGTGCCAGCAGCTTAGAGGCGGATGGCTACACCTTC
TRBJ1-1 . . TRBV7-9 CASSLLNTEAFF TGTGCCAGCAGTCTACTGAACACTGAAGCTTTCTTT
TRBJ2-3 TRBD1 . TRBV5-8 CASRDRGTDTQYF TGTGCCAGCCGGGACAGGGGCACAGATACGCAGTATTTT
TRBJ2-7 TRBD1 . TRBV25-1 CASARDRGSYEQYF TGTGCCAGCGCCCGGGACAGGGGCTCCTACGAGCAGTACTTC
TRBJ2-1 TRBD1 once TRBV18 CASSPGGSSYNEQFF TGTGCCAGCTCGCCAGGGGGCTCGTCCTACAATGAGCAGTTCTTC
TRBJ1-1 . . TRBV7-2 CASSYRTVGTEAFF TGTGCCAGCAGCTATCGGACAGTTGGGACTGAAGCTTTCTTT
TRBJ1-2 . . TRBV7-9 CASSLVVTLYGYTF TGTGCCAGCAGCTTAGTGGTTACTCTCTATGGCTACACCTTC
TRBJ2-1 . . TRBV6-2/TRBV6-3 CASSYHPLVTRPGEQFF TGTGCCAGCAGTTACCACCCCTTAGTCACCCGGCCGGGAGAGCAGTTCTTC
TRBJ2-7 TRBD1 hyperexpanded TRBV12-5 CASGLGGTVPSEQYF TGTGCTAGTGGTTTGGGTGGGACAGTCCCCTCCGAGCAGTACTTC
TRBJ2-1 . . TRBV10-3 CAIETPGSNEQFF TGTGCCATCGAAACGCCGGGGTCCAATGAGCAGTTCTTC